This T cell receptor (beta chain) comes out of a study of vaccination and CD4 T cells after COVID-19. The wider study: From HCoV-229E, HCoV-OC43, HCoV-NL63 and SARS-CoV-2, overlapping spike peptides were used to stimulate the cells.

The CDR3 runs to 16 residues. Looked up from germline, CDR1 is MDHEN and CDR2 is SYDVKM. Trimming took off 4 bases at V and 0 bases at J, with 15 bases between the two ends. The Oncomine TCR Beta short-read assay generated sequence data from the DNA of cultured CD4+ T cells. TCRdb fed the PCR reads into MiXCR, producing one record per CDR3 protein. The sample has roughly 9,000 distinct CDR3 sequences; around 50% are singletons. This clonotype was picked up one time. Its cognate antigen is unknown. The treatment denotes: roughly nine-day PBMC culture with coronavirus spike peptide pools or control peptides (ViraFEST assay). Collection of the unexposed donor's CD4+ T cells took place before the COVID-19 pandemic (2011-2018).

The receptor's source is a human donor in good health. The chain couples TRBV28 to TRBJ1-1, with D possibly TRBD1 on 5 matching bases. The sequenced sample was CD4+ T cells from blood, cultured in vitro. The CDR3 region has the DNA TGTGCCAGCAGTTCCCCAGGGTCCTTCTTGAACACTGAAGCTTTCTTT. Protein product: CASSSPGSFLNTEAFF.